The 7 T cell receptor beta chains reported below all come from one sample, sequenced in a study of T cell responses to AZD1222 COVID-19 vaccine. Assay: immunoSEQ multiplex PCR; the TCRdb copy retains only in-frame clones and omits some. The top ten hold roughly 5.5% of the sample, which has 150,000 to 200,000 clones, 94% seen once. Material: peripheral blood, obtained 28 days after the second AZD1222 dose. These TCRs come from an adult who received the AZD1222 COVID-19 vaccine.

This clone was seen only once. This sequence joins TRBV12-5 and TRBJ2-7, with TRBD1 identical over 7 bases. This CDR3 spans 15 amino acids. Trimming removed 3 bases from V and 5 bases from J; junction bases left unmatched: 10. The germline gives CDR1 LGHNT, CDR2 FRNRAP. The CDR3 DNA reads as TGTGCTAGTGGTTTCCAGGGGGTACGTCTGGACGAGCAGTACTTC. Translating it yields CASGFQGVRLDEQYF.

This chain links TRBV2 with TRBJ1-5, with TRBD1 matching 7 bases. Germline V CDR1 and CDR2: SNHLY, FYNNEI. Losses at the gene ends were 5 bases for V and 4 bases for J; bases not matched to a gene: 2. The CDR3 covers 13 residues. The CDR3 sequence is CASSQGENQPQHF. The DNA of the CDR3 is TGTGCCAGCAGTCAGGGGGAAAATCAGCCCCAGCATTTT.

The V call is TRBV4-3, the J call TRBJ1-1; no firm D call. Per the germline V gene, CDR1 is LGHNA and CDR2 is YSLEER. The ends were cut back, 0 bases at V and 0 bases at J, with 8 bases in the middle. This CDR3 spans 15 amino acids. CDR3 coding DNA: TGCGCCAGCAGCCAAGATAGGAGGGTGAACACTGAAGCTTTCTTT. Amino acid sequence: CASSQDRRVNTEAFF.

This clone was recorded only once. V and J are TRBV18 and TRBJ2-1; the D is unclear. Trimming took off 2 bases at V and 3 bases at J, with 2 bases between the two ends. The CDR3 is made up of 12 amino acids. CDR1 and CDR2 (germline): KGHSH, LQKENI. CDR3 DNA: TGTGCCAGCTCACCAGACTACAATGAGCAGTTCTTC. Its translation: CASSPDYNEQFF.

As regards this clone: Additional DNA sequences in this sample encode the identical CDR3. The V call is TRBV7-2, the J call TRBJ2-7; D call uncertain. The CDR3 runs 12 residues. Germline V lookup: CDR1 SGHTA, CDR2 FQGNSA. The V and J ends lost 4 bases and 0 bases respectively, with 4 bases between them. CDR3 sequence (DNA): TGTGCCAGCAGCTCCAGCTCCTACGAGCAGTACTTC. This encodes CASSSSSYEQYF.

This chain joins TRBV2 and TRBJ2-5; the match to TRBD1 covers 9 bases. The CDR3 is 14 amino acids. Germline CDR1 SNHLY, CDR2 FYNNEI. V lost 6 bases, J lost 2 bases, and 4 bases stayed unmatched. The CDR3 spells CASRRDRGQETQYF. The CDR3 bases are TGTGCCAGCAGGCGCGACAGGGGGCAAGAGACCCAGTACTTC.

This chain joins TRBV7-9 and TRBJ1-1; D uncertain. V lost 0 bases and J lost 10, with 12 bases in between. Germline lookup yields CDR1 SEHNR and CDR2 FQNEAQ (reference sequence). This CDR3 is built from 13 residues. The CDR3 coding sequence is TGTGCCAGCAGCTTAGCCCAAGGCCACCCAGCTTTCTTT. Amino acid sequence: CASSLAQGHPAFF.